This T cell receptor (beta chain) was captured by sequencing in a study of technical replicates of blood from a few donors. Trimming at V came to 4 bases and at J to 2 bases, leaving 8 bases not matched to a gene. There are 16 residues in the CDR3. CDR1 and CDR2 from the germline V gene are MGHRA and YSYEKL. Using immunoSEQ multiplex PCR, the repertoire was profiled, and TCRdb retains in-frame clones only, with some absent. Of tens of thousands of clones in the sample, about nine tenths are singletons; the top ten hold approximately 0.36%. This clonotype originated in a human donor in good health. The chain carries TRBV4-1 and TRBJ2-3; 8 nucleotides match TRBD2. The sample consisted of T cells isolated from PBMCs. The CDR3 spells CASSLETSGNTDTQYF. The CDR3 DNA reads TGCGCCAGCAGCCTAGAAACTAGCGGCAACACAGATACGCAGTATTTT.